This TCR beta chain was profiled in a study of control samples from healthy donors and cancer patients. From germline, CDR1 is LGHDT and CDR2 YNNKEL (reference sequence). The CDR3 is 13 residues long. Trimming stripped 3 bases from V and 4 bases from J, with 7 bases between. Repertoires were generated with immunoSEQ multiplex PCR, while TCRdb's copy carries only in-frame clones and drops some. The data contain approximately 170,000 clones, 91% of them singletons. Sample: blood. This TCR was recovered from a woman younger than 45 in good health. The rearrangement joins TRBV3-1 (or the pseudogene TRBV3-2) to TRBJ1-5; no definite D call. Here the CDR3 DNA reads TGTGCCAGCAGCCAGTCAGGAAATCAGCCCCAGCATTTT. Translating gives CASSQSGNQPQHF.